Each of the 20 T cell receptor beta chains below was sequenced from the same sample in a study of T-cell reconstitution after alpha-beta-depleted transplantation in children. Unique molecular identifiers were incorporated into the prepared TCRbeta library. TCRdb reanalysed the PCR reads using MiXCR and keeps one entry per CDR3 protein. The profile covers some 590,000 distinct CDR3 sequences, with about 10% appearing a single time and less than 5% taken by the ten largest. Sequenced material: PBMCs from the stem cell graft donor, taken from the stem cell graft. The receptors shown here come from a human donor who donated a stem cell graft to a child with acute myeloid leukemia.

This clonotype has just a few counts. The V gene is TRBV12-3 or TRBV12-4, the J gene TRBJ2-1; D possibly corresponds to TRBD2 (5 bases). This CDR3 region has 14 residues. The ends were cut back, 0 bases at V and 9 bases at J, with 12 bases in the middle. The CDR3 protein is CASSLALGGGEQFF. The CDR3 DNA reads TGTGCCAGCAGTTTAGCGCTTGGAGGAGGTGAGCAGTTCTTC.

This chain joins TRBV20-1 and TRBJ2-1, with D perhaps matching TRBD1 or TRBD2 (5 bases each). The CDR3 is made up of 15 amino acids. The germline gives CDR1 DFQATT, CDR2 SNEGSKA (reference sequence). V dropped 0 bases and J dropped 6 bases, with 15 bases sitting between them. For the CDR3, the DNA is TGCAGTGCTAGAGATCCACATCAGAGGGGCAATGAGCAGTTCTTC. Its translation is CSARDPHQRGNEQFF.

This clonotype was detected a few times. The chain is built from TRBV6-1 and TRBJ2-4, with D perhaps matching TRBD2 (6 bases). CDR1 is MNHNS, CDR2 SASEGT, per germline. Deletions cut 7 bases from V and 1 base from J, with 26 bases between. The CDR3 sequence is 19 residues long. The CDR3 is CASKPVRGRGVIAKNIQYF. CDR3 bases: TGTGCCAGCAAACCTGTCCGGGGCCGCGGGGTCATTGCCAAAAACATTCAGTACTTC.

Many counts were recorded for this clonotype. The rearrangement uses TRBV6-6 and TRBJ2-7, with TRBD1 matching 8 bases. The CDR3 totals 13 residues. Germline CDR1 MNHNY, CDR2 SVGAGI (reference sequence). V was clipped by 7 bases and J by 3 bases; unmatched bases: 5. The CDR3 sequence is CASTRTGFYEQYF. The CDR3 nucleotides read TGTGCCAGCACCAGGACAGGGTTCTACGAGCAGTACTTC.

The gene calls are TRBV7-2 and TRBJ2-3; the D gene is possibly TRBD2 (6 bases). Trimming pared 4 bases from V and 8 bases from J, leaving 13 bases between. Germline V gene data show CDR1 as SGHTA and CDR2 as FQGNSA. The CDR3 covers 13 residues. The CDR3 protein is CASSSLRDSTQYF. The CDR3 DNA follows: TGTGCCAGCAGCTCCCTGCGGGATAGTACGCAGTATTTT. The variable domain in full, with the rest retrieved from reference TRBV7-2 and TRBJ2-3, is GAGVSQSPSNKVTEKGKDVELRCDPISGHTALYWYRQSLGQGLEFLIYFQGNSAPDKSGLPSDRFSAERTGGSVSTLTIQRTQQEDSAVYLCASSSLRDSTQYFGPGTRLTVL.

This clonotype was seen many times. The rearrangement links TRBV7-9 to TRBJ2-1; 7 bases are shared with TRBD2. Germline V gene lookup returns CDR1 SEHNR and CDR2 FQNEAQ (reference sequence). Losses at the gene ends were 1 base for V and 6 bases for J; bases not matched to a gene: 3. CDR3 length: 14 residues. The CDR3 loop reads CASSLGGGSNEQFF. As DNA, the CDR3 is TGTGCCAGCAGCTTAGGTGGCGGGAGCAATGAGCAGTTCTTC.

This clonotype appeared many times. V is TRBV12-3 or TRBV12-4 and J is TRBJ1-2; perhaps TRBD1 as D (6 bases). V lost 10 bases, J lost 6 bases, and 21 bases lay in between. The CDR3 consists of 14 residues. CDR3 DNA sequence: TGTGCCACTGGGGGCTCGACAGGCCCCCATGGCTACACCTTC. The encoded protein is CATGGSTGPHGYTF.

The J gene is TRBJ2-1, the V gene TRBV25-1; the match to TRBD2 covers 9 bases. This CDR3 contains 13 residues. CDR1 is MGHDK and CDR2 is SYGVNS in the germline V gene. Trimming at V came to 4 bases and at J to 9 bases, leaving 4 bases not matched to a gene. The CDR3 spells CASSGAGGPEQFF. The DNA for the CDR3 is TGTGCCAGCAGTGGGGCGGGAGGGCCTGAGCAGTTCTTC.

This clonotype was detected only a few times. CDR3 protein: CSVVSDSGEQFF. The DNA of the CDR3 is TGCAGCGTTGTATCGGATTCAGGTGAGCAGTTCTTC. This sequence joins TRBV29-1 and TRBJ2-1; D gene uncertain. This CDR3 spans 12 amino acids. The ends were cut back, 4 bases at V and 9 bases at J, with 13 bases in the middle. Looked up from germline, CDR1 is SQVTM and CDR2 is ANQGSEA.

This clonotype has a handful of counts. The chain combines TRBV12-3 or TRBV12-4 with TRBJ1-5, with D tentatively TRBD1 (5 bases). Between the trimmed V and J ends, which lost 3 bases and 4 bases, there was a span of 13 bases. The CDR3 sequence is 15 residues long. CDR3 sequence (DNA): TGTGCCAGCAGTTTTACGCAGGGACCAAATCAGCCCCAGCATTTT. Its translation: CASSFTQGPNQPQHF.

The chain employs TRBV29-1 and TRBJ2-3; D may be TRBD2 (5 bases). The CDR3 has 14 residues. Germline CDR1 reads SQVTM; CDR2 reads ANQGSEA. Trimming cost V 4 bases and J 5 bases, with 16 bases left between them. CDR3 loop: CSVAPGGAVDTQYF. The CDR3 nucleotides are TGCAGCGTTGCTCCCGGAGGAGCGGTAGATACGCAGTATTTT.

The chain carries TRBV6-4 and TRBJ2-2, with 14 positions matching TRBD2. This CDR3 has 17 residues. V gave up 6 bases and J gave up 6 bases; unmatched junction bases: 9. CDR1 is MRHNA and CDR2 is SNTAGT in the germline V gene. CDR3 sequence reads: CASSRGTSGSSSGELFF. DNA for the CDR3: TGTGCCAGCAGCCGAGGGACTAGCGGGAGTAGTTCCGGGGAGCTGTTTTTT.

This clonotype has only a few counts. The rearrangement uses TRBV11-2 and TRBJ1-1; no clear D gene. The length of the CDR3 is 12 residues. Trimming took off 6 bases at V and 7 bases at J, with 12 bases between the two ends. Germline V CDR1 and CDR2: SGHAT, FQNNGV. The CDR3 protein is CASSRTSYEAFF. The CDR3 DNA reads as TGTGCCAGCAGTCGAACGAGCTATGAAGCTTTCTTT.

Only a few counts were recorded for this clonotype. The chain couples TRBV20-1 to TRBJ2-1, with a weak D call TRBD1 (5 bases). V was trimmed by 3 bases and J by 0 bases, leaving 15 bases between them. Looked up from germline, CDR1 is DFQATT and CDR2 is SNEGSKA (reference sequence). CDR3 length: 16 amino acids. The CDR3 nucleotides are TGCAGTGCTAGTACCCGCCAGGGATCCTCCTACAATGAGCAGTTCTTC. Protein product: CSASTRQGSSYNEQFF.

CDR3 residues: CASSGRQGSADTQYF. DNA for the CDR3: TGTGCCAGCAGTGGAAGACAGGGGAGCGCAGATACGCAGTATTTT. The chain is built from TRBV27 and TRBJ2-3, with 8 positions matching TRBD1. V was pared by 5 bases and J by 4 bases, with 8 bases of the junction left unmatched. The CDR3 consists of 15 residues. Germline loops: CDR1 MNHEY, CDR2 SMNVEV (reference sequence).

CDR3 loop: CAWRAGTYEQYF. CDR3 in DNA: TGTGCCTGGAGAGCGGGAACCTACGAGCAGTACTTC. The V and J genes are TRBV30 and TRBJ2-7; 7 bases are shared with TRBD2. The germline V gene encodes CDR1 GTSNPN and CDR2 SVGIG (reference sequence). The J segment lost 2 bases and the V segment lost 3 bases, leaving 1 base of the junction unmatched. This CDR3 is built from 12 residues.

This chain connects TRBV5-4 to TRBJ2-7, with 7 bases identical to TRBD1. V shed 4 bases, J shed 3 bases, and the junction held 7 bases outside the gene matches. This CDR3 contains 14 residues. CDR1 and CDR2 from the germline V gene are SGHNT and YYREEE (reference sequence). This CDR3 is CASSPGTARYEQYF. The CDR3 nucleotides are TGTGCCAGCAGCCCCGGGACAGCGCGCTACGAGCAGTACTTC.

This clonotype turned up a few times. This chain links TRBV20-1 with TRBJ1-5; no clear D. There are 16 residues in the CDR3. Germline lookup yields CDR1 DFQATT and CDR2 SNEGSKA (reference sequence). V lost 3 bases, J lost 0 bases, and 15 bases lay in between. CDR3 sequence: CSARNPRQDSNQPQHF. The CDR3 DNA reads TGCAGTGCTAGGAATCCCCGTCAGGATAGCAATCAGCCCCAGCATTTT.

In its sample, this clonotype was seen a few times. This sequence joins TRBV24-1 and TRBJ2-2; D is perhaps TRBD1 or TRBD2 (6 bases each). The CDR3 extends over 15 amino acids. V lost 3 bases to trimming and J lost 0 bases, with 7 bases between them. Germline loops: CDR1 KGHDR, CDR2 SFDVKD. CDR3 sequence: CATSDRGPNTGELFF. For the CDR3, the DNA is TGTGCCACCAGTGATCGGGGGCCGAACACCGGGGAGCTGTTTTTT.

In nucleotides, the CDR3 is TGTGCCAGCAGCCAAGCGTACCAGGGTGAAAAACTGTTTTTT. Protein product: CASSQAYQGEKLFF. The chain uses TRBV4-2 and TRBJ1-4, with D possibly matching TRBD1 (5 bases). The V and J ends lost 1 base and 7 bases respectively, with 10 bases between them. Germline-derived CDR1 and CDR2 are LGHNA and YNFKEQ. The CDR3 has 14 amino acids.